This TCR beta chain is from a study of neurological immune-mediated disorders. General study points: Patients with HTLV-1-associated myelopathy showed the most TCR clonal expansion. Those with multiple sclerosis showed the least, falling below healthy controls. The multiple sclerosis repertoire cluster was associated with no clinical or MRI feature.

The authors made cDNA by 5'RACE with 10-nucleotide random UMIs. Each sequencing run yielded over 160 million TCR-beta sequences from 15-18 subjects. TCRdb used MiXCR to reprocess the 5' RACE reads, holding one entry per CDR3 protein. Altogether 55,000 to 75,000 distinct CDR3 sequences are present, around 5% being singletons, with the ten largest covering approximately 3%. This clonotype has more than one count but fewer than ten. As yet, its antigen is unknown. The length of the CDR3 is 16 residues. Trimming shortened V by 4 bases and J by 2 bases, and 17 bases separated the two germline ends. The germline V gene has CDR1 SGDLS and CDR2 YYNGEE.

The chain employs TRBV9 and TRBJ2-3; D might be TRBD2 (5 bases). Material for sequencing was PBMCs. This clonotype was obtained from a young woman with multiple sclerosis. For the CDR3, the DNA is TGTGCCAGCAGCCCGCGCGCGGGCGCAACCACAGATACGCAGTATTTT. This sequence encodes CASSPRAGATTDTQYF.